The rows below give T cell receptor beta chains drawn from one sample of a study of shared clonotypes between healthy human individuals. Produced via immunoSEQ multiplex PCR; TCRdb's table is partial and in-frame only. The sample has around 2.1 million clones, around 93% seen once. The sample taken for sequencing was naive CD8+ T cells from PBMCs. These receptors were obtained from a man aged 18 to 30 in good health. Some clones in this sample may be carry-over from other donors' samples. Both conserved end residues are part of each CDR3. D genes are given only for firm matches. Clone size is stated in some rows and not others, as once, few, many or a class when expanded.

clone_size	d_call	v_call	j_call	cdr3_aa	cdr3_nt
NA	TRBD1	TRBV18	TRBJ1-2	CASSPDRGPYGYTF	TGTGCCAGCTCACCTGACAGGGGTCCCTATGGCTACACCTTC
NA	TRBD1	TRBV27	TRBJ1-1	CASKKQGEEQAFF	TGTGCCAGCAAAAAACAGGGGGAGGAACAAGCTTTCTTT
once	NA	TRBV10-3	TRBJ2-5	CAISESVGAAQETQYF	TGTGCCATCAGTGAGTCGGTGGGGGCAGCCCAAGAGACCCAGTACTTC
once	NA	TRBV28	TRBJ1-1	CASGAPGQGMNTEAFF	TGTGCCAGCGGTGCCCCGGGGCAGGGGATGAACACTGAAGCTTTCTTT
NA	NA	TRBV9	TRBJ1-2	CASSVAGARYGYTF	TGTGCCAGCAGCGTAGCAGGGGCGCGATATGGCTACACCTTC
NA	TRBD1	TRBV27	TRBJ1-1	CASSPPTGPTEAFF	TGTGCCAGCAGTCCTCCGACAGGGCCCACTGAAGCTTTCTTT
once	NA	TRBV7-9	TRBJ2-7	CASSSNAHLSYEQYF	TGTGCCAGCAGCTCGAACGCCCACCTGTCCTACGAGCAGTACTTC
NA	TRBD1	TRBV5-5	TRBJ1-5	CASSTRTGNDQPQHF	TGTGCCAGCAGCACACGGACAGGGAATGATCAGCCCCAGCATTTT
NA	NA	TRBV5-4	TRBJ1-1	CASSLTGRKAFF	TGTGCCAGCAGCCTAACAGGAAGAAAAGCTTTCTTT
NA	NA	TRBV5-6	TRBJ2-7	CASSLGAEIYEQYF	TGTGCCAGCAGCTTGGGCGCCGAGATCTACGAGCAGTACTTC
NA	TRBD2	TRBV9	TRBJ2-2	CASSGSPGTSGRRTGELFF	TGTGCCAGCAGCGGATCCCCCGGGACTAGCGGGAGACGCACCGGGGAGCTGTTTTTT
NA	TRBD1	TRBV5-8	TRBJ2-3	CASSLMGQTTDTQYF	TGTGCCAGCAGCTTGATGGGACAGACCACAGATACGCAGTATTTT
NA	NA	TRBV5-8	TRBJ2-7	CASSYPGAYEQYF	TGTGCCAGCAGCTATCCTGGGGCCTACGAGCAGTACTTC
NA	TRBD1	TRBV29-1	TRBJ1-1	CSVQTGYTEAFF	TGCAGCGTGCAGACAGGGTATACTGAAGCTTTCTTT
NA	NA	TRBV5-1	TRBJ2-1	CASSLVAGTAEQFF	TGCGCCAGCAGCTTGGTAGCGGGGACAGCAGAGCAGTTCTTC
NA	NA	TRBV7-3	TRBJ1-2	CASSLKSGDGYTF	TGTGCCAGCAGCTTGAAATCAGGCGATGGCTACACCTTC
NA	NA	TRBV27	TRBJ2-2	CASSLSRTGELFF	TGTGCCAGCAGTTTATCGAGGACCGGGGAGCTGTTTTTT
NA	NA	TRBV4-1	TRBJ2-1	CASSHPTWTESYNEQFF	TGCGCCAGCAGCCACCCGACGTGGACAGAGTCCTACAATGAGCAGTTCTTC
NA	NA	TRBV19	TRBJ1-2	CASSIIQEPHNYGYTF	TGTGCCAGTAGTATAATACAGGAGCCGCATAACTATGGCTACACCTTC
once	NA	TRBV7-9	TRBJ2-5	CASSSPVGGLSQETQYF	TGTGCCAGCAGCTCACCCGTGGGGGGATTGTCCCAAGAGACCCAGTACTTC
NA	TRBD1	TRBV9	TRBJ2-3	CASSVWGAGGAGEDTQYF	TGTGCCAGCAGCGTGTGGGGCGCAGGGGGCGCTGGTGAAGATACGCAGTATTTT
NA	NA	TRBV19	TRBJ2-7	CASSTRWDGRLRVEQYF	TGTGCCAGTAGTACAAGATGGGACGGCCGTTTAAGGGTGGAGCAGTACTTC
NA	NA	TRBV29-1	TRBJ1-1	CSALTGNTEAFF	TGCAGCGCCTTAACAGGTAACACTGAAGCTTTCTTT
NA	TRBD2	TRBV2	TRBJ2-7	CASPPSGTLPSYEQYF	TGTGCCAGCCCCCCCAGCGGGACGCTTCCCTCCTACGAGCAGTACTTC
NA	TRBD1	TRBV28	TRBJ2-7	CASSSPHTQGVAEQYF	TGTGCCAGCAGCTCTCCCCACACACAGGGGGTAGCGGAACAGTACTTC
NA	TRBD1	TRBV7-9	TRBJ1-2	CASSLADRAYGYTF	TGTGCCAGCAGCTTAGCTGACAGGGCCTATGGCTACACCTTC
NA	NA	TRBV14	TRBJ1-4	CASSPMRGGLGEKLFF	TGTGCCAGCAGCCCCATGAGGGGAGGGCTGGGAGAAAAACTGTTTTTT
NA	TRBD2	TRBV7-9	TRBJ2-1	CASSPTSGRALGNEQFF	TGTGCCAGCAGTCCGACTAGCGGGAGGGCCCTCGGAAATGAGCAGTTCTTC
NA	TRBD1	TRBV30	TRBJ2-1	CAWSPLGDRYNEQFF	TGTGCCTGGAGTCCATTGGGGGACAGGTACAATGAGCAGTTCTTC
NA	NA	TRBV5-1	TRBJ1-1	CASSYRDPSGTEAFF	TGCGCCAGCAGCTACCGGGACCCCTCGGGCACTGAAGCTTTCTTT
NA	TRBD2	TRBV30	TRBJ2-7	CAWSVLPGGTYEQYF	TGTGCCTGGAGTGTACTACCGGGAGGTACCTACGAGCAGTACTTC
NA	TRBD1	TRBV11-2	TRBJ1-4	CASSLYEDRGREKLFF	TGTGCCAGCAGCTTATACGAGGACAGGGGACGGGAAAAACTGTTTTTT
NA	NA	TRBV6-5	TRBJ1-2	CASSYTDGEDGYTF	TGTGCCAGCAGTTACACCGACGGGGAGGATGGCTACACCTTC
NA	NA	TRBV27	TRBJ2-6	CASSPSRGHDSGANVLTF	TGTGCCAGCAGTCCAAGCCGGGGTCATGACTCTGGGGCCAACGTCCTGACTTTC
once	NA	TRBV19	TRBJ2-1	CASSIGAANNEQFF	TGTGCCAGTAGTATAGGGGCAGCCAACAATGAGCAGTTCTTC
NA	NA	TRBV19	TRBJ1-5	CASSLGRNSNQPQHF	TGTGCCAGTAGTCTAGGACGGAATAGCAATCAGCCCCAGCATTTT
NA	NA	TRBV30	TRBJ1-3	CAWSVIRQTLSGNTIYF	TGTGCCTGGAGTGTTATCAGACAGACCCTCTCTGGAAACACCATATATTTT
NA	NA	TRBV7-3	TRBJ2-2	CASSLTSSGGELFF	TGTGCCAGCAGCCTTACCTCCTCGGGCGGGGAGCTGTTTTTT
NA	TRBD2	TRBV6-6	TRBJ2-3	CASSYTQGEGWYF	TGTGCCAGCAGTTACACCCAAGGGGAGGGGTGGTATTTT
once	TRBD2	TRBV27	TRBJ2-1	CASSLGTSGRATDEQFF	TGTGCCAGCAGTCTAGGGACTAGCGGGAGGGCCACAGATGAGCAGTTCTTC
NA	TRBD1	TRBV4-1	TRBJ2-2	CASSQLGQGIPGELFF	TGCGCCAGCAGCCAGCTAGGACAGGGGATCCCCGGGGAGCTGTTTTTT
NA	TRBD1	TRBV7-8	TRBJ2-7	CASTYRGLAYEQYF	TGTGCCAGTACCTACAGGGGATTGGCCTACGAGCAGTACTTC
NA	TRBD1	TRBV7-9	TRBJ2-7	CASSQTGTGAEQYF	TGTGCCAGCAGCCAAACCGGGACAGGGGCCGAGCAGTACTTC
NA	NA	TRBV6-5	TRBJ1-4	CASSYSGMANEKLFF	TGTGCCAGCAGTTACTCAGGGATGGCTAATGAAAAACTGTTTTTT
NA	TRBD1	TRBV7-2	TRBJ1-4	CASSQGQGSVNEKLFF	TGTGCCAGCAGCCAAGGACAGGGGTCCGTTAATGAAAAACTGTTTTTT